What follows is one T cell receptor beta chain and its context. This entry belongs to a study of neurological immune-mediated disorders. MiXCR was run by TCRdb on the 5' RACE reads, yielding one entry per CDR3 protein. The table includes over 60,000 distinct CDR3 sequences, 4% to 5.5% detected once. V was trimmed by 5 bases and J by 4 bases, leaving 11 bases between them. From germline, CDR1 is SGHTA and CDR2 FQGNSA. The CDR3 sequence is 13 residues long. The receptor comes from a woman in her forties or fifties with multiple sclerosis. The specimen sequenced was PBMCs. The chain joins TRBV7-2 to TRBJ1-1, with D unclear. CDR3 sequence reads: CASSLLEVTEAFF. The CDR3 bases are TGTGCCAGCAGCCTGTTAGAGGTCACTGAAGCTTTCTTT.